This note documents a single T cell receptor (beta chain) sequence. This likely came from a read error, as a far larger clone is one base away. Gene-specific TRAV and TRBV primers were used for first-strand cDNA, covering alpha and beta chains. The TCRs were subjected to amplification over 20 PCR cycles employing a constant-region primer in conjunction with a V-primer adapter. mRNA that had been isolated underwent amplification through in vitro transcription. One entry per CDR3 protein results from TCRdb running MiXCR on the reads. The profile covers about 80,000 distinct CDR3 sequences, with less than 20% appearing a single time and 1.4% to 1.5% taken by the ten largest. The data belong to a study of low-dose radiotherapy and immunotherapy resistance in tumors. In the study overall: Every two weeks patients got nivolumab 240 mg flat dose, plus ipilimumab 1 mg/kg every six weeks, intravenously. Cyclophosphamide went in intravenously at 200 mg/m2 every two weeks, one day before radiation and immunotherapy.

Germline V CDR1 and CDR2: SQVTM, ANQGSEA. The CDR3 runs to 11 residues. Time point here: after trial treatment. The treatment is: LDRT plus nivolumab, ipilimumab, low-dose cyclophosphamide and aspirin (RACIN trial). The chain couples TRBV29-1 to TRBJ2-5; D not certain. The DNA end favors TRBJ2-7, so the J call may be wrong. The sequence was collected from a male donor with prostate cancer. The material was PBMCs, obtained after low-dose radiotherapy plus immunotherapy. The CDR3 here is CSVESSYEQYF. CDR3 coding DNA: TGCAGCGTTGAAAGTAGCTACGAGCAGTACTTC.